This T cell receptor beta chain stems from a study of cytomegalovirus exposure and HLA in healthy donors. Germline-derived CDR1 and CDR2 are SNHLY and FYNNEI. This CDR3 is 14 amino acids long. V was trimmed by 7 bases and J by 2 bases, leaving 14 bases between them. PCR employed 60 Vbeta and 13 Jbeta primers. Only in-frame clones appear in the TCRdb table, and some are missing; sequencing was by immunoSEQ multiplex PCR. The data show some 90,000 clones, 76% seen once. As for this clone: The target antigen is unknown.

Notes on the study in general: As confirmed in vitro, three CMV-associated chains were specific for CMV antigens. Rarity characterized most TCR sequences, yet some public TCRs appeared in many donors.

Sequencing used PBMCs. The TCR originated in a man in his forties in good health and CMV-seronegative. The chain uses TRBV2 and TRBJ1-2; no clear D gene. CDR3 loop: CASMEFTENYGYTF. DNA of the CDR3: TGTGCCAGCATGGAATTCACAGAAAACTATGGCTACACCTTC.